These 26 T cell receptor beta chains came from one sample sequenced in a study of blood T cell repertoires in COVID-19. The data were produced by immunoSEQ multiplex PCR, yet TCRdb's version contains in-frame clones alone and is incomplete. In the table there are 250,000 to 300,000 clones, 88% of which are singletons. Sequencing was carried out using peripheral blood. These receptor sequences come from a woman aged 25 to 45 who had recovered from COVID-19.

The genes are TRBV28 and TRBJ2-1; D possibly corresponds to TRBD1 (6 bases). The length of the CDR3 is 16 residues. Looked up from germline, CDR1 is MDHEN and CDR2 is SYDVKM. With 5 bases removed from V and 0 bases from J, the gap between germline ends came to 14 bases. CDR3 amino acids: CASSAAGADSYNEQFF. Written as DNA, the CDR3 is TGTGCCAGCAGTGCCGCAGGGGCGGACTCCTACAATGAGCAGTTCTTC. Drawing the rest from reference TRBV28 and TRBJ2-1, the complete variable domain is DVKVTQSSRYLVKRTGEKVFLECVQDMDHENMFWYRQDPGLGLRLIYFSYDVKMKEKGDIPEGYSVSREKKERFSLILESASTNQTSMYLCASSAAGADSYNEQFFGPGTRLTVL.

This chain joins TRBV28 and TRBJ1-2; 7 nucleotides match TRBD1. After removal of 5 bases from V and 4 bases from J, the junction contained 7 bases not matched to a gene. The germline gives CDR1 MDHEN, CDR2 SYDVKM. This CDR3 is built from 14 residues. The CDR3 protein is CASSPGDSPYGYTF. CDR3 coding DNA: TGTGCCAGCAGTCCCGGGGACAGTCCCTATGGCTACACCTTC.

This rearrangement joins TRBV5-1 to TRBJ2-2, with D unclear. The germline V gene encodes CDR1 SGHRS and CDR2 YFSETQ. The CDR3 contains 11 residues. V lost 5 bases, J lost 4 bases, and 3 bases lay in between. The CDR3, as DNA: TGCGCCAGCAGGGCCACCGGGGAGCTGTTTTTT. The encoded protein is CASRATGELFF. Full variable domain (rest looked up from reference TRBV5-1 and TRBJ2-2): KAGVTQTPRYLIKTRGQQVTLSCSPISGHRSVSWYQQTPGQGLQFLFEYFSETQRNKGNFPGRFSGRQFSNSRSEMNVSTLELGDSALYLCASRATGELFFGEGSRLTVL.

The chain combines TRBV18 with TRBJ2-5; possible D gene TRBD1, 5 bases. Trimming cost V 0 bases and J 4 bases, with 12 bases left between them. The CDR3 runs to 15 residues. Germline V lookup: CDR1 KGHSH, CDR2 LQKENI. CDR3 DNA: TGTGCCAGCTCACCACCAGGGGAATTTCGAGAGACCCAGTACTTC. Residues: CASSPPGEFRETQYF.

This CDR3 reads CASSADGNSGANVLTF. Written as DNA, the CDR3 is TGTGCCAGCAGCGCCGACGGGAACTCTGGGGCCAACGTCCTGACTTTC. This rearrangement joins TRBV2 to TRBJ2-6, with a weak D call TRBD2 (5 bases). Germline-derived CDR1 and CDR2 are SNHLY and FYNNEI. The CDR3 is made up of 16 amino acids. V lost 6 bases and J 0 bases, leaving 12 bases between the germline ends.

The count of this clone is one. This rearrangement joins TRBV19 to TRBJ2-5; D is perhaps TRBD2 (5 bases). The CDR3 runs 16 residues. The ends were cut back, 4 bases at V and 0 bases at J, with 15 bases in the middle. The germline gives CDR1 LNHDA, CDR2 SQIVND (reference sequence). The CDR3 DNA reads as TGTGCCAGTAGTAATTCAGCGAGGGAGTACCAAGAGACCCAGTACTTC. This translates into CASSNSAREYQETQYF.

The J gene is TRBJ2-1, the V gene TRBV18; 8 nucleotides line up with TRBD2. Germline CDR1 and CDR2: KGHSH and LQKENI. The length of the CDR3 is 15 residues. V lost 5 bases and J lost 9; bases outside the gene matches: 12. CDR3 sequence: CASSINTGGPLEQFF. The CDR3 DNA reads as TGTGCCAGCTCAATAAATACGGGGGGGCCCCTTGAGCAGTTCTTC.

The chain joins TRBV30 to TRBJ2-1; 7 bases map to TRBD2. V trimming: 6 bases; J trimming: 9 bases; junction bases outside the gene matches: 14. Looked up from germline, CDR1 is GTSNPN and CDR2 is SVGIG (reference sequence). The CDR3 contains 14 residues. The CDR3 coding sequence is TGTGCCTGTGGGGCCCTAACTAGCGTATTTGAGCAGTTCTTC. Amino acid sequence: CACGALTSVFEQFF.

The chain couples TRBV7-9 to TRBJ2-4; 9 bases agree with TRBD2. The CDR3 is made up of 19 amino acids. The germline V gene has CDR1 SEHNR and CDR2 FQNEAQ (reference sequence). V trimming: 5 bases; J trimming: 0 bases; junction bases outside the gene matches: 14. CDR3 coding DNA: TGTGCCAGCAGCACTCCCGGAGTAGCGGGGGCACTAGCCAAAAACATTCAGTACTTC. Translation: CASSTPGVAGALAKNIQYF.

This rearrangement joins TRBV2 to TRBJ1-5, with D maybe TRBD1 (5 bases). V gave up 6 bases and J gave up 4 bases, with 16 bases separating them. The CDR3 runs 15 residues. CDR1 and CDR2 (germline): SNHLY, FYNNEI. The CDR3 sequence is CASSPPPGRNQPQHF. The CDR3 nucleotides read TGTGCCAGCAGCCCGCCGCCAGGGAGGAATCAGCCCCAGCATTTT.

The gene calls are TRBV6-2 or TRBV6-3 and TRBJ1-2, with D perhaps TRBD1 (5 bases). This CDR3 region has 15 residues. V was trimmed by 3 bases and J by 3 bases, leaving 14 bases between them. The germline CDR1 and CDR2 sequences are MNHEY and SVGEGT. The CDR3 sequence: CASSYLIRQHYGYTF. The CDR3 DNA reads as TGTGCCAGCAGTTATCTGATCCGACAGCACTATGGCTACACCTTC.

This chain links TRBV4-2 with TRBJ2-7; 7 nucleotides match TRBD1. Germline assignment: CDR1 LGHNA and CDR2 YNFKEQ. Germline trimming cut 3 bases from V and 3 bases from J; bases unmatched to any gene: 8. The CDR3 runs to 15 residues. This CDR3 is CASSQSIRDSYEQYF. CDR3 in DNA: TGTGCCAGCAGCCAGTCTATACGGGACAGCTACGAGCAGTACTTC.

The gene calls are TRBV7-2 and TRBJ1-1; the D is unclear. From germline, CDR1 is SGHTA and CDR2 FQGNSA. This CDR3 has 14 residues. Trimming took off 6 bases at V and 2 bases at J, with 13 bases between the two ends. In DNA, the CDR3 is TGTGCCAGCAGACTTGGGCAGACCAACACTGAAGCTTTCTTT. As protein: CASRLGQTNTEAFF.

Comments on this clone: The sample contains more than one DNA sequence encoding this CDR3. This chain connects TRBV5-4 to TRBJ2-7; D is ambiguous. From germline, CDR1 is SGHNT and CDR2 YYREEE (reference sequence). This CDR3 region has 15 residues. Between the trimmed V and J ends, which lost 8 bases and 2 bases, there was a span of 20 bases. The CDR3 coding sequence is TGTGCCAGTAGCCCGCCCCGTGCAGAACCCTACGAGCAGTACTTC. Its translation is CASSPPRAEPYEQYF.

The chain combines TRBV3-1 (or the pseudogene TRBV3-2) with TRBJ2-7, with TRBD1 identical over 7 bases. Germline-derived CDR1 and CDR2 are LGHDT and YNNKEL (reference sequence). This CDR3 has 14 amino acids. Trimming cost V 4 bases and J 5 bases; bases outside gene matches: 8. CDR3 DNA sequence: TGTGCCAGCAGCCCCGGGACAGTCGGAGACGAGCAGTACTTC. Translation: CASSPGTVGDEQYF.

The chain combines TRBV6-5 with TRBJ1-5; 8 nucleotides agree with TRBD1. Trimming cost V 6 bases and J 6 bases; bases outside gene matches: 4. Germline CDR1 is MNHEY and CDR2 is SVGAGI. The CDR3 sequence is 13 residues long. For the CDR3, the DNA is TGTGCCAGCAGCTCTACAGGGGGTCAGCCCCAGCATTTT. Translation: CASSSTGGQPQHF.

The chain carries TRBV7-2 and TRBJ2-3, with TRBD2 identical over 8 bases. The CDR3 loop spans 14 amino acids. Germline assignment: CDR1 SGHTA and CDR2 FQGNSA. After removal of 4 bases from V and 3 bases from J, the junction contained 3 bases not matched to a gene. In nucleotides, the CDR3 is TGTGCCAGCAGCTCTCAGCGGGGGACAGATACGCAGTATTTT. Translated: CASSSQRGTDTQYF.

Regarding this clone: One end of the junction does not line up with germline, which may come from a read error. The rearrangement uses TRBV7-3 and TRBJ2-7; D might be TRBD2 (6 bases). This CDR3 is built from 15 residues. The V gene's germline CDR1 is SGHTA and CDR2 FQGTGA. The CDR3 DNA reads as TGTGCCAGCAGCCAAGCCGGGACTGCATCCTTCGAGCAGTACTTC. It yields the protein CASSQAGTASFEQYF.

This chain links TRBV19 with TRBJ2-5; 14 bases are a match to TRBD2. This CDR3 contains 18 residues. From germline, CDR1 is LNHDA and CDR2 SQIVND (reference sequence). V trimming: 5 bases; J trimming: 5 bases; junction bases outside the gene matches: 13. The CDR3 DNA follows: TGTGCCAGTAGTCACACCTCGCCGGGACTAGCGGGGGTGGAGACCCAGTACTTC. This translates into CASSHTSPGLAGVETQYF.

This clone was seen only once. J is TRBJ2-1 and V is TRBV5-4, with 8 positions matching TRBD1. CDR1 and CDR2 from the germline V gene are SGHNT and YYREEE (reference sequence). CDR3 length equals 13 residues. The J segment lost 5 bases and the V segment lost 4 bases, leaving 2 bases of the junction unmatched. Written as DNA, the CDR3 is TGTGCCAGCAGCGCGGGACAGGACAATGAGCAGTTCTTC. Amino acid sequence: CASSAGQDNEQFF.

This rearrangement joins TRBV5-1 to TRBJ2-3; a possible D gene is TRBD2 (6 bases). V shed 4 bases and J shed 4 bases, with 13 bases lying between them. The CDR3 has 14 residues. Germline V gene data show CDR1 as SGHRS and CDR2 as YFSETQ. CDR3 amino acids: CASSRFSGADTQYF. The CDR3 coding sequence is TGCGCCAGCAGCCGGTTTAGCGGCGCAGATACGCAGTATTTT.

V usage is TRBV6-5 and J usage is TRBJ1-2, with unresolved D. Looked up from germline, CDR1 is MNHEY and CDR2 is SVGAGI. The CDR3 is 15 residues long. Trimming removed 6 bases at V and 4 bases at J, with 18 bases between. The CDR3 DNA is TGTGCCAGCAGCTCCTCCCCAGCGGATCCCTATGGCTACACCTTC. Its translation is CASSSSPADPYGYTF.

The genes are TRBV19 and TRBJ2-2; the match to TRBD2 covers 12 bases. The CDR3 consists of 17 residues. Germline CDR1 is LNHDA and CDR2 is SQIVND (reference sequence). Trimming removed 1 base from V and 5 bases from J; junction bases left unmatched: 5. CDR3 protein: CASSIGTSGDFTGELFF. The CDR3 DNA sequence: TGTGCCAGTAGTATAGGGACTAGCGGGGACTTTACCGGGGAGCTGTTTTTT.

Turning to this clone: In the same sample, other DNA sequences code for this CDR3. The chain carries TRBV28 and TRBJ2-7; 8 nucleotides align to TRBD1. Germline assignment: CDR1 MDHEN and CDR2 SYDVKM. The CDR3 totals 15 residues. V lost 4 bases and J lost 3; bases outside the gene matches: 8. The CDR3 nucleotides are TGTGCCAGCAGTTCCCCTGGGACAGGAGACTACGAGCAGTACTTC. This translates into CASSSPGTGDYEQYF.

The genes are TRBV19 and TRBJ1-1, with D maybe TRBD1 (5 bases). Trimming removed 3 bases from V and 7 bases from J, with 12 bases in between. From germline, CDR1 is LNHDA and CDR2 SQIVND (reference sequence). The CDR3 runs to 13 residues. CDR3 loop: CASSIRRGGEAFF. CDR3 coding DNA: TGTGCCAGTAGTATCCGCCGCGGGGGTGAAGCTTTCTTT.

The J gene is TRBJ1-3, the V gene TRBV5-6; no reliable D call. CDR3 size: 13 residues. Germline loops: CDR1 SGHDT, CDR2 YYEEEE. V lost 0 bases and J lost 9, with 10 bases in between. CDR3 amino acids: CASSLGLEATIYF. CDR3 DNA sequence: TGTGCCAGCAGCTTGGGACTCGAGGCCACCATATATTTT. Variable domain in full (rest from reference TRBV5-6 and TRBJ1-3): DAGVTQSPTHLIKTRGQQVTLRCSPKSGHDTVSWYQQALGQGPQFIFQYYEEEERQRGNFPDRFSGHQFPNYSSELNVNALLLGDSALYLCASSLGLEATIYFGEGSWLTVV.